A single T cell receptor beta chain is shown here with its context. Antigen unknown. The record originates from a study of vaccination and CD4 T cells after COVID-19. Study conclusions and caveats: Convalescent patients showed a median about 86% of reactive clones that were seen only post-vaccination.

Germline CDR1 and CDR2: SGHTA and FQGNSA. CDR3 length: 14 amino acids. The V end lost 5 bases, the J end lost 11 bases, and 19 bases lay between the germline ends. Oncomine TCR Beta short-read sequencing was applied to DNA from cultured CD4+ T cells. TCRdb passed the PCR reads through MiXCR, listing each CDR3 protein once. This sample has 15,000 to 20,000 distinct CDR3 sequences, with about 38% found just once. Treatment noted: roughly ten-day PBMC culture with coronavirus spike peptide pools or control peptides (ViraFEST assay). ViraFEST enlarged antigen-specific T cell populations with peptide pools and afterwards sequenced TCRs.

Material for sequencing was CD4+ T cells from blood, cultured in vitro. This rearrangement joins TRBV7-2 to TRBJ2-4, with TRBD2 as a possible D gene (5 bases). The receptor was isolated from a human donor who had recovered from COVID-19. The CDR3 DNA sequence: TGTGCCAGCAGCCAAGATGCAACCGTCGGGGTTCAGTACTTC. Translated: CASSQDATVGVQYF.